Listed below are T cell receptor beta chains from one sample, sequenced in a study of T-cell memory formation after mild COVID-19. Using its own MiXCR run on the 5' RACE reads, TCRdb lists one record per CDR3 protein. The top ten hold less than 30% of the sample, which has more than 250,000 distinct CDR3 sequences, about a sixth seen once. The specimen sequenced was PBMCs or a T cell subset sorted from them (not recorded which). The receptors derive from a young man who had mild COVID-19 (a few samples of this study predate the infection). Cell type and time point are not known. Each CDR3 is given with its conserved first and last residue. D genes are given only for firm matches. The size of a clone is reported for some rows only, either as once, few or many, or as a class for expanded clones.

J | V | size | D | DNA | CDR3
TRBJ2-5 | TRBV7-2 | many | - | TGTGCCAGCAGCTTAGGGGCCCGGTGGTTCCGCAAAGAGACCCAGTACTTC | CASSLGARWFRKETQYF
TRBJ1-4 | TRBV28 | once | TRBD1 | TGTGCCAGCAGTCCCGGGACAGGGGCCGTTAATGAAAAACTGTTTTTT | CASSPGTGAVNEKLFF
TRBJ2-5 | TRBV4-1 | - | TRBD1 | TGCGCCAGCAGCCAAGGCCGGACAGGGGGAATAGGAGAGACCCAGTACTTC | CASSQGRTGGIGETQYF
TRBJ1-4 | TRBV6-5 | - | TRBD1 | TGTGCCAGCAGTGGGGACAGTCCAACTAATGAAAAACTGTTTTTT | CASSGDSPTNEKLFF
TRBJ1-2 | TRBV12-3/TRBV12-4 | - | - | TGTGCCAGCAGTCTGGACGCCTACGCGGATGGCTACACCTTC | CASSLDAYADGYTF
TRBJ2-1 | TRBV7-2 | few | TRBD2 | TGTGCCAGCAGCTCCCGGCCCGGGACTATACAGTTCTTC | CASSSRPGTIQFF
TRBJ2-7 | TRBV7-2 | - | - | TGTGCCAGCAGCTTAGGACGGCGTTCCTACGAGCAGTACTTC | CASSLGRRSYEQYF
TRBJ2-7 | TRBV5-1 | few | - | TGCGCCAGCAGCCCCCCACCAGGGGAGCACGAGCAGTACTTC | CASSPPPGEHEQYF
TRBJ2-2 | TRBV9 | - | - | TGTGCCAGCAGCGTAGTCGACGGGGGGCCCGGGGAGCTGTTTTTT | CASSVVDGGPGELFF
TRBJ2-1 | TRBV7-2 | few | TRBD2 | TGTGCCAGCAGCCCCAGCGGGGGGCGAATGAATGAGCAGTTCTTC | CASSPSGGRMNEQFF
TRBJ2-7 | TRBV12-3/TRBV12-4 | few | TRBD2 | TGTGCCAGCAGTTTCGCCGGCGGGGGTCCACCCAATTCCTACGAGCAGTACTTC | CASSFAGGGPPNSYEQYF
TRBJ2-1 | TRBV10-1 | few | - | TGCGCCAGCAGTGATGAGACTTTGGGCCTCGGTGAGCAGTTCTTC | CASSDETLGLGEQFF
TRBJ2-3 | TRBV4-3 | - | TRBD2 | TGCGCCAGCAGCCTGGGACTAGCGGGGGGAGCTAGCACAGATACGCAGTATTTT | CASSLGLAGGASTDTQYF